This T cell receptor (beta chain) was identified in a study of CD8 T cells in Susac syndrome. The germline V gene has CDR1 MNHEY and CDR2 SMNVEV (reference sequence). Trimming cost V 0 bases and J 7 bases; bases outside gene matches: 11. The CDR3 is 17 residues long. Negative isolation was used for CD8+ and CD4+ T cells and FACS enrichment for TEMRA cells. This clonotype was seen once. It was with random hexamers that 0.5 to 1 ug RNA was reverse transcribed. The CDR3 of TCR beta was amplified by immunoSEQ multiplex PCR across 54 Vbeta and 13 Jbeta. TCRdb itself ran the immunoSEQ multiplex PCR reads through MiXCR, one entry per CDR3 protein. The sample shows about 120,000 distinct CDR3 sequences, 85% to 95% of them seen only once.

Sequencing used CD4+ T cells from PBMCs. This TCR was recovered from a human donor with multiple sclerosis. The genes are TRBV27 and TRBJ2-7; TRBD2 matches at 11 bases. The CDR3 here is CASSLSFSTSGVVEQYF. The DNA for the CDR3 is TGTGCCAGCAGTTTATCGTTTTCGACTAGCGGGGTCGTTGAGCAGTACTTC.